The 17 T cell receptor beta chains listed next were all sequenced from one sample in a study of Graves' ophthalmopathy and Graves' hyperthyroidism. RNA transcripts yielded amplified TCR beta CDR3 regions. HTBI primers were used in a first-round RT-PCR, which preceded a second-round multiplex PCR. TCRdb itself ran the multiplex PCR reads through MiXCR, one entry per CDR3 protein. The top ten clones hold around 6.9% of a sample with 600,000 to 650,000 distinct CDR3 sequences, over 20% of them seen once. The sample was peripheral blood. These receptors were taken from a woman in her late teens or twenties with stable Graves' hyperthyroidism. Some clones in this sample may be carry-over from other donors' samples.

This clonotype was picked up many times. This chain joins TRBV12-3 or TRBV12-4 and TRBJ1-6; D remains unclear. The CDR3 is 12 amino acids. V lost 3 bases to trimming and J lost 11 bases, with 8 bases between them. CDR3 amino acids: CASSFPRAPLHF. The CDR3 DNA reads TGTGCCAGCAGTTTCCCTAGAGCACCCCTCCACTTT.

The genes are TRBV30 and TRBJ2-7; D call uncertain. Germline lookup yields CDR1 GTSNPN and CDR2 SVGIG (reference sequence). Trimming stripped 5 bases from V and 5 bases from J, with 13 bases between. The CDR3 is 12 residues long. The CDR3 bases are TGTGCCTGGGAAAGACACAAAGACGAGCAGTACTTC. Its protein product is CAWERHKDEQYF.

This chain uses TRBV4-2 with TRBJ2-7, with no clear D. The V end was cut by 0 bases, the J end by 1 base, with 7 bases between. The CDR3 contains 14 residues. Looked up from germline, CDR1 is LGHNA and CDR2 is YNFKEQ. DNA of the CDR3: TGTGCCAGCAGCCAAGAACTGGTTTCCTACGAGCAGTACTTC. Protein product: CASSQELVSYEQYF.

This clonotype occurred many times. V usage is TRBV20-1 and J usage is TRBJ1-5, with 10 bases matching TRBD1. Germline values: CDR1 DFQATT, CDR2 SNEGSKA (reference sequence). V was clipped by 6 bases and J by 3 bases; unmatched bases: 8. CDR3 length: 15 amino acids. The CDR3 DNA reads TGCAGTGCCGTAAGGGACAGGGGTAACAATCAGCCCCAGCATTTT. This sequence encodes CSAVRDRGNNQPQHF.

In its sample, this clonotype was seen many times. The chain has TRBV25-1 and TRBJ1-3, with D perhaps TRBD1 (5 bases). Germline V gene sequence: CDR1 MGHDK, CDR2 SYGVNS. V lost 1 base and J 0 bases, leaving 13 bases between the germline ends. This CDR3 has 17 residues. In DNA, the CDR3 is TGTGCCAGCAGTGAATCCTACCGGGGGTCCTCTGGAAACACCATATATTTT. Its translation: CASSESYRGSSGNTIYF.

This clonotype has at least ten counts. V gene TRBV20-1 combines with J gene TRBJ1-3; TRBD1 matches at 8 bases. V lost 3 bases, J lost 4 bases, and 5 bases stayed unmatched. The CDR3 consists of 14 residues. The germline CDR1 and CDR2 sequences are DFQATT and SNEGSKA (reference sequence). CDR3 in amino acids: CSARNRGSGNTIYF. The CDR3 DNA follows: TGCAGTGCTAGGAACAGGGGGTCCGGAAACACCATATATTTT.

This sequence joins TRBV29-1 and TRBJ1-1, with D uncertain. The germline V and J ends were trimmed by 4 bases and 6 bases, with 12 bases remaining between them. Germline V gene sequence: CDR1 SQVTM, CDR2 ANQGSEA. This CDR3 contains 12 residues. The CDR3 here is CSVGDLRAEAFF. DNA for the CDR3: TGCAGCGTTGGAGATCTGAGGGCTGAAGCTTTCTTT. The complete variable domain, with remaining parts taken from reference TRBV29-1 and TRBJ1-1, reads SAVISQKPSRDICQRGTSLTIQCQVDSQVTMMFWYRQQPGQSLTLIATANQGSEATYESGFVIDKFPISRPNLTFSTLTVSNMSPEDSSIYLCSVGDLRAEAFFGQGTRLTVV.

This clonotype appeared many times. The CDR3 region has the DNA TGTGCCAGTATGGGCCAGGCCTTACACTATGGCTACACCTTC. Its translation is CASMGQALHYGYTF. J is TRBJ1-2 and V is TRBV19; D gene ambiguous. This CDR3 is 14 amino acids long. Germline V gene data show CDR1 as LNHDA and CDR2 as SQIVND (reference sequence). The germline V and J ends were trimmed by 7 bases and 3 bases, with 15 bases remaining between them. The whole variable domain, remainder taken from reference TRBV19 and TRBJ1-2, is DGGITQSPKYLFRKEGQNVTLSCEQNLNHDAMYWYRQDPGQGLRLIYYSQIVNDFQKGDIAEGYSVSREKKESFPLTVTSAQKNPTAFYLCASMGQALHYGYTFGSGTRLTVV.

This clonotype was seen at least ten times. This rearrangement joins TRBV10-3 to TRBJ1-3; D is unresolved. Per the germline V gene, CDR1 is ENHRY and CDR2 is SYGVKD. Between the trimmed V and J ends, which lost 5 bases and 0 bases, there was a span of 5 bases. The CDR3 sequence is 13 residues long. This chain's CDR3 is CAISIGSGNTIYF. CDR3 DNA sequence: TGTGCCATCAGTATCGGCTCTGGAAACACCATATATTTT.

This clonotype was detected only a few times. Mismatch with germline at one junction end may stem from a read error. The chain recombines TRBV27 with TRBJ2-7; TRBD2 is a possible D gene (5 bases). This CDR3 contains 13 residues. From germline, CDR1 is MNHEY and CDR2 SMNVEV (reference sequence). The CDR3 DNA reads TGCGCCACCGCACGGGAACAGTCCTACGAGCAGTACTTC. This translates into CATAREQSYEQYF.

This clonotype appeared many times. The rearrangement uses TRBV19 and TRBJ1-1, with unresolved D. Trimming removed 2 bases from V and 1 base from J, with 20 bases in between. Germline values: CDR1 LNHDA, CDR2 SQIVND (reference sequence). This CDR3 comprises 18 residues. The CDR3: CASSIRFARERGNTEAFF. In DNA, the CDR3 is TGTGCCAGTAGTATACGATTTGCTAGAGAACGGGGGAACACTGAAGCTTTCTTT.

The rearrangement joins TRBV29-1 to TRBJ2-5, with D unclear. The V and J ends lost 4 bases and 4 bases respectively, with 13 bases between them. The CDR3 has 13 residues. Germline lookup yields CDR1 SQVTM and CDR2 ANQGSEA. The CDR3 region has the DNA TGCAGCGTTGTTTCTTGGGTCGGAGAGACCCAGTACTTC. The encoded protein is CSVVSWVGETQYF. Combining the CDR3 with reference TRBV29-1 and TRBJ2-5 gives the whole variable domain SAVISQKPSRDICQRGTSLTIQCQVDSQVTMMFWYRQQPGQSLTLIATANQGSEATYESGFVIDKFPISRPNLTFSTLTVSNMSPEDSSIYLCSVVSWVGETQYFGPGTRLLVL.

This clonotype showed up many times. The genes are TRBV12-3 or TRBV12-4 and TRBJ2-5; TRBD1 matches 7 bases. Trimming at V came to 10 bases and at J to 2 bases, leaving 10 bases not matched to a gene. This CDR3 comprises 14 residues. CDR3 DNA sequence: TGTGCCACCTCCCCCGGGACAGCTCAAGAGACCCAGTACTTC. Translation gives CATSPGTAQETQYF.

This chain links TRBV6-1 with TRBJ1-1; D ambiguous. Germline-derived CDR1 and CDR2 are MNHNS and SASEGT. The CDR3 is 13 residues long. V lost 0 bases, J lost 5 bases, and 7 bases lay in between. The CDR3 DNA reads TGTGCCAGCAGTGAAGCGTTCCGGACTGAAGCTTTCTTT. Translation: CASSEAFRTEAFF.

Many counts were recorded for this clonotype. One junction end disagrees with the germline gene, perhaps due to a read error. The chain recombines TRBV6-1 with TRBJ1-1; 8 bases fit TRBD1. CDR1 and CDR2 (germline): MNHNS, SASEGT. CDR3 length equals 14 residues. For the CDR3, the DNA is TGCGCCAGCAGTCGCCGAGACAGGGGACCTGAAGCTTTCTTT. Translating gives CASSRRDRGPEAFF.

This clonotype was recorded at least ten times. The CDR3 DNA reads TGTGCCAGCAGTTTATATTCCGAGATGACTGAAGCTTTCTTT. Protein product: CASSLYSEMTEAFF. The genes are TRBV28 and TRBJ1-1; D not certain. The V gene's germline CDR1 is MDHEN and CDR2 SYDVKM. The CDR3 is 14 residues long. The V gene lost 1 base and the J gene lost 5 bases, with 11 bases spanning the gap.

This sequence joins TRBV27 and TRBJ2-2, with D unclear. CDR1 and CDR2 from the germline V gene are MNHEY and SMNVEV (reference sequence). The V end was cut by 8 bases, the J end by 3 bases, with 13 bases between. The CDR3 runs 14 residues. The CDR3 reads CASRRSWDTGELFF. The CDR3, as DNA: TGTGCCAGCCGTCGGTCATGGGACACCGGGGAGCTGTTTTTT.